These T cell receptor beta chains were read from a single sample in a study of blood T cell repertoires in COVID-19. The data were produced by immunoSEQ multiplex PCR, yet TCRdb's version contains in-frame clones alone and is incomplete. The sample has a few hundred thousand clones, around 92% seen once; the top ten hold around 1.2%. Sequenced: peripheral blood. These receptors originate from a man between 35 and 55 years old with acute or convalescent COVID-19. CDR3s include the opening cysteine and the closing phenylalanine or tryptophan. The D gene is left open where the match is weak. Expanded clones get a size class; other rows say once, few or many, or leave the size out.

V gene: TRBV7-8
D gene: -
clone size: -
CDR3 protein: CASSLGAGWQNIQYF

V gene: TRBV5-4
D gene: -
clone size: -
CDR3 protein: CASSFNGRNTGELFF

V gene: TRBV5-1
D gene: -
clone size: once
CDR3 protein: CASSRGRGTDTQYF

V gene: TRBV2
D gene: -
clone size: -
CDR3 protein: CASSREGGSPLHF

V gene: TRBV6-5
D gene: -
clone size: -
CDR3 protein: CASSSQEPTNEKLFF

V gene: TRBV11-2
D gene: TRBD2
clone size: -
CDR3 protein: CASSSWTSGTYEQYF

V gene: TRBV10-3
D gene: TRBD1
clone size: -
CDR3 protein: CAISEDRGIGNQPQHF

V gene: TRBV6-2/TRBV6-3
D gene: -
clone size: -
CDR3 protein: CASSRPYGPENEQFF

V gene: TRBV2
D gene: -
clone size: -
CDR3 protein: CASSEYAGEVVTLHF

V gene: TRBV11-1
D gene: -
clone size: once
CDR3 protein: CASSLVTGQNTGELFF